This entry concerns a single T cell receptor beta chain. Its antigen is currently unknown. This specimen comes from a study of T cell responses to AZD1222 COVID-19 vaccine. The assay was immunoSEQ multiplex PCR, and TCRdb's table has in-frame clones only and misses some. This table has roughly 70,000 clones, roughly 80% appearing once. Study conclusions and caveats: Donors skewed white British and female; clonal diversity was possibly underestimated. Following two doses of AZD1222, Spike-specific TCR breadth and depth rose.

This CDR3 is 14 amino acids long. Trimming stripped 2 bases from V and 1 base from J, with 8 bases between. Germline loops: CDR1 SGHTA, CDR2 FQGNSA. This specimen consisted of peripheral blood, obtained 28 days after the second AZD1222 dose. This chain connects TRBV7-2 to TRBJ2-5; no firm D call. The sequence was obtained from an adult who received the AZD1222 COVID-19 vaccine. The DNA for the CDR3 is TGTGCCAGCAGCTTAAACCGACTCCAAGAGACCCAGTACTTC. Its protein product is CASSLNRLQETQYF.